Sequencing of this T cell receptor (beta chain) was carried out in a study of T cells in Graves' hyperthyroidism and ophthalmopathy. Study-level findings and limits: Most clonotypes that expanded in the thyroid above 0.001 also showed up in blood.

The germline gives CDR1 DFQATT, CDR2 SNEGSKA (reference sequence). The CDR3 runs to 13 residues. V lost 1 base to trimming and J lost 5 bases, with 11 bases between them. As for this clonotype: Its target is unknown.

TCR beta CDR3 sequences were amplified from RNA transcripts. A first-round RT-PCR of the TCR CDR3 used the HTBI primer set. TCRdb itself ran the multiplex PCR reads through MiXCR, one entry per CDR3 protein. Found here are 600,000 to 700,000 distinct CDR3 sequences, 45% of them singletons; the top ten hold under 8%. This TCR derives from an adult man with Graves' disease, either hyperthyroidism or ophthalmopathy (not recorded which). What was sequenced was peripheral blood or thyroid tissue (not recorded which). The chain couples TRBV20-1 to TRBJ2-5; tentative D call: TRBD2 (6 bases). CDR3 region: CSARVAGYETQYF. CDR3 coding DNA: TGCAGTGCTAGAGTGGCGGGGTATGAGACCCAGTACTTC.